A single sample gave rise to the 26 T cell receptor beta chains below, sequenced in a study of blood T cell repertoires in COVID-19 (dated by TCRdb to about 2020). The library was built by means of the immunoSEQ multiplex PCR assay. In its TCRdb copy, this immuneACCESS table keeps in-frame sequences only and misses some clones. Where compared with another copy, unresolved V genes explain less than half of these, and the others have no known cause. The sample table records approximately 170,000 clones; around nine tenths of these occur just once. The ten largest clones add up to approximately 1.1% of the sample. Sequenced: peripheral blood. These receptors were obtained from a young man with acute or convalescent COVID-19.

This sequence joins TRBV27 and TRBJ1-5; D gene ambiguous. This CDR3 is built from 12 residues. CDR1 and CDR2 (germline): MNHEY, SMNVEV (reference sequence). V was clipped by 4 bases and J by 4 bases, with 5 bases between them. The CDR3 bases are TGTGCCAGCAGTTCCCCGAATCAGCCCCAGCATTTT. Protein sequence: CASSSPNQPQHF.

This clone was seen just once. The DNA for the CDR3 is TGTGCCAGCAGCTTATGGACAGGGCCCACCGGGGAGCTGTTTTTT. Amino acid sequence: CASSLWTGPTGELFF. The genes are TRBV5-6 and TRBJ2-2; 8 nucleotides agree with TRBD1. The CDR3 totals 15 residues. Unmatched junction bases numbered 4, after V lost 2 bases and J lost 4 bases. Germline V CDR1 and CDR2: SGHDT, YYEEEE.

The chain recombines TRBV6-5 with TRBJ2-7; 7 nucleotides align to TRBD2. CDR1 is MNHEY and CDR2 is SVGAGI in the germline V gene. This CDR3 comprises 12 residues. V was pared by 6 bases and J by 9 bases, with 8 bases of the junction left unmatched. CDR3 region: CASSGWEGRQYF. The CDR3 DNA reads TGTGCCAGCAGCGGCTGGGAGGGCCGGCAGTACTTC.

In nucleotides, the CDR3 is TGTGCCAGCAGCTCAGGAAAACTCACTGAAGCTTTCTTT. It specifies CASSSGKLTEAFF. The chain is built from TRBV28 and TRBJ1-1; D is ambiguous. Germline CDR1 reads MDHEN; CDR2 reads SYDVKM. V was shortened by 6 bases and J by 4 bases, with 12 bases between the two germline ends. This CDR3 region has 13 residues.

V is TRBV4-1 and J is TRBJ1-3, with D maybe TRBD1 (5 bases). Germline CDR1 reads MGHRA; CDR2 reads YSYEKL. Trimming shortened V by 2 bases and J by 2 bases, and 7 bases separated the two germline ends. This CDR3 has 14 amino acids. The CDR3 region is CASSQQGTGNTIYF. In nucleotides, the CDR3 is TGCGCCAGCAGCCAACAGGGTACTGGAAACACCATATATTTT.

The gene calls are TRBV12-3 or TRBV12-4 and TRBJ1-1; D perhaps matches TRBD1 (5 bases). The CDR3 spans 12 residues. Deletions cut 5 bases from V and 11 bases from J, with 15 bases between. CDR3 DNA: TGTGCCAGCAGTCCTCAGGGTTTGGGTGCTTTCTTT. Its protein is CASSPQGLGAFF.

The CDR3 sequence is CASSQGRTGTNIQYF. The DNA for the CDR3 is TGTGCCAGCAGCCAAGGCAGGACAGGCACAAACATTCAGTACTTC. V and J are TRBV3-1 (or the pseudogene TRBV3-2) and TRBJ2-4; 7 positions match TRBD1. The CDR3 is made up of 15 amino acids. Germline-derived CDR1 and CDR2 are LGHDT and YNNKEL (reference sequence). The V and J ends lost 1 base and 6 bases, in that order; junction bases with no gene match: 6.

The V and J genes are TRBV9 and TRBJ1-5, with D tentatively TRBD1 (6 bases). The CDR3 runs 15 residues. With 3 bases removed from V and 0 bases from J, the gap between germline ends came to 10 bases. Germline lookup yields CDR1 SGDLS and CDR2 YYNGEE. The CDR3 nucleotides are TGTGCCAGCAGCGCCGGACAGTATAGCAATCAGCCCCAGCATTTT. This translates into CASSAGQYSNQPQHF.

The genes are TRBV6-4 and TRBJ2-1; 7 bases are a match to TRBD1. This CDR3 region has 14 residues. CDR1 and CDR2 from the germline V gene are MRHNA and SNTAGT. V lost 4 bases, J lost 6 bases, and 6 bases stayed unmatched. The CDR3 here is CASSVGGLVNEQFF. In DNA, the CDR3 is TGTGCCAGCAGTGTAGGGGGCCTCGTCAATGAGCAGTTCTTC.

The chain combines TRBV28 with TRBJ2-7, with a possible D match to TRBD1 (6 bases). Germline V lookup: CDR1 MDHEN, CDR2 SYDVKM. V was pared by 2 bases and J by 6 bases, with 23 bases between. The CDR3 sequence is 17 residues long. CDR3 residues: CASSLEGQRYLRVEQYF. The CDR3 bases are TGTGCCAGCAGTTTAGAGGGACAAAGGTACCTACGGGTCGAGCAGTACTTC.

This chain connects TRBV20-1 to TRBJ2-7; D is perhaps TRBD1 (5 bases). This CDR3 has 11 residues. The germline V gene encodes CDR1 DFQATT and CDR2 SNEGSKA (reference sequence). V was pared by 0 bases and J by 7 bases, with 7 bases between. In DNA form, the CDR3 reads TGCAGTGCTAGAGACCGACAGGAGCAGTACTTC. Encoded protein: CSARDRQEQYF.

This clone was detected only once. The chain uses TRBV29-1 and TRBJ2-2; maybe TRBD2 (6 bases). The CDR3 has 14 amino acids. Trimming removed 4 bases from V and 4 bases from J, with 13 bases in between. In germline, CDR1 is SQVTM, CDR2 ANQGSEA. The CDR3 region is CSVVRGGSTGELFF. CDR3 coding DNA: TGCAGCGTTGTGCGGGGTGGCAGCACCGGGGAGCTGTTTTTT.

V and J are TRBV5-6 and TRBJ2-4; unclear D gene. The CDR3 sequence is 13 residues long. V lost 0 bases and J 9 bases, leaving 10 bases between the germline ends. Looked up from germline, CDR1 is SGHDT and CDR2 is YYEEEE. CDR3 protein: CASSLAGSGIQYF. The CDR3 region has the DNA TGTGCCAGCAGCTTGGCGGGTTCGGGCATTCAGTACTTC.

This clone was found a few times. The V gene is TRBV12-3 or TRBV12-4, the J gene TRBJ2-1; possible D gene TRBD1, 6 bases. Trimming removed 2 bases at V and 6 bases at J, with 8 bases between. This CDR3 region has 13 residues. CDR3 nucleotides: TGTGCCAGCAGTTTATGGGACACCAATGAGCAGTTCTTC. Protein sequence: CASSLWDTNEQFF.

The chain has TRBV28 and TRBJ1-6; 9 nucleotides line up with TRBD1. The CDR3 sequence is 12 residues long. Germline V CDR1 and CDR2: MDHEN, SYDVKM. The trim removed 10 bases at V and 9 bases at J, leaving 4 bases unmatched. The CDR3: CATRDRVSPLHF. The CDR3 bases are TGTGCCACACGGGACAGGGTTTCACCCCTCCACTTT.

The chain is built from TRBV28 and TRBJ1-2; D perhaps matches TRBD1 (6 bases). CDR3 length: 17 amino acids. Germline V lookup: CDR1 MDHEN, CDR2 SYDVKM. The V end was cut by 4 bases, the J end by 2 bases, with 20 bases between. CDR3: CASSSPAGAGGNYGYTF. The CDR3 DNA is TGTGCCAGCAGTTCCCCAGCAGGGGCGGGAGGAAACTATGGCTACACCTTC.

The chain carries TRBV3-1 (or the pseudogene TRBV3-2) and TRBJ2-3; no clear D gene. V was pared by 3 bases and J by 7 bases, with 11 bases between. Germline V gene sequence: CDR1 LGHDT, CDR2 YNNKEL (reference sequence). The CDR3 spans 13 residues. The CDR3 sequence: CASSHPPGNTQYF. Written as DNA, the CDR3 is TGTGCCAGCAGCCACCCCCCAGGAAATACGCAGTATTTT.

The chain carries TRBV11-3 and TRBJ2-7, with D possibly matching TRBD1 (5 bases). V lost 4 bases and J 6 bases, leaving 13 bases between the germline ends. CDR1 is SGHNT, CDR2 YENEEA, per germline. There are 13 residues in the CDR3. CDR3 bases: TGTGCCAGCAGCTATCAGGACATCTCCGAGCAGTACTTC. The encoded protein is CASSYQDISEQYF.

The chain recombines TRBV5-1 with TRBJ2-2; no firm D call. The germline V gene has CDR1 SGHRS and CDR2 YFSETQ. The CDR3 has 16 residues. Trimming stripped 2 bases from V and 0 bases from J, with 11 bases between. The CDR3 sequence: CASSFTVAANTGELFF. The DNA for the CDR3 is TGCGCCAGCAGCTTTACTGTAGCAGCGAACACCGGGGAGCTGTTTTTT. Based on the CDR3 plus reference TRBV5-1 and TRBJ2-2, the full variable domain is KAGVTQTPRYLIKTRGQQVTLSCSPISGHRSVSWYQQTPGQGLQFLFEYFSETQRNKGNFPGRFSGRQFSNSRSEMNVSTLELGDSALYLCASSFTVAANTGELFFGEGSRLTVL.

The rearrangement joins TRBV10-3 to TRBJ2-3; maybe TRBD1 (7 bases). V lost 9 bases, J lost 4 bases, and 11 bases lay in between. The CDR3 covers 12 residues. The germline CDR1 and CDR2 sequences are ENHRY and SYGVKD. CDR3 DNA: TGTGCCATTACAGGGGAGGCAGATACGCAGTATTTT. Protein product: CAITGEADTQYF.

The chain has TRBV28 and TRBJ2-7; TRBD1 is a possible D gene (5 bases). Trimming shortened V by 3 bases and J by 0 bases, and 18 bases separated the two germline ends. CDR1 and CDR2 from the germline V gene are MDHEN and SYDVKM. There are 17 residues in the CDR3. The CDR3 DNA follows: TGTGCCAGCAGTTTGGGGCTGTCAGAAGTGGTCTCCTACGAGCAGTACTTC. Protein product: CASSLGLSEVVSYEQYF. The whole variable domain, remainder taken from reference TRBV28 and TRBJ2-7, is DVKVTQSSRYLVKRTGEKVFLECVQDMDHENMFWYRQDPGLGLRLIYFSYDVKMKEKGDIPEGYSVSREKKERFSLILESASTNQTSMYLCASSLGLSEVVSYEQYFGPGTRLTVT.

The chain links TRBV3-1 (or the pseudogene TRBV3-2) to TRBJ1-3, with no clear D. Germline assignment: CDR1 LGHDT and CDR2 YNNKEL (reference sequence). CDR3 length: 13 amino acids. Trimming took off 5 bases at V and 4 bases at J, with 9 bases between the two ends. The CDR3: CASSTHAGNTIYF. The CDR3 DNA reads TGTGCCAGCAGCACTCACGCGGGAAACACCATATATTTT.

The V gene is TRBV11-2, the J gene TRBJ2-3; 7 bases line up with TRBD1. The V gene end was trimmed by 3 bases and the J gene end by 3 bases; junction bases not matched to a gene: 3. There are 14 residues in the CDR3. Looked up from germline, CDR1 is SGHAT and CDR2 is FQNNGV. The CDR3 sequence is CASSFTGDTDTQYF. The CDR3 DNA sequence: TGTGCCAGCAGCTTTACAGGGGATACAGATACGCAGTATTTT.

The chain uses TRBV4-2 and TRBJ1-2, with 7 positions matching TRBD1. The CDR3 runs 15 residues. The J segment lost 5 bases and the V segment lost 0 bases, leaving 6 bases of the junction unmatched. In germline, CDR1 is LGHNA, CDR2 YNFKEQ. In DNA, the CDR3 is TGTGCCAGCAGCCAAGACCCCGGGACAGAGTATGGCTACACCTTC. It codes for CASSQDPGTEYGYTF.

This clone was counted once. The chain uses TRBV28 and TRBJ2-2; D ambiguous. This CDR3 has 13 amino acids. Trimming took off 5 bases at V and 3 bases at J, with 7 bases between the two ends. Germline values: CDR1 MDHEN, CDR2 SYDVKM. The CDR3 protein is CASSPPDTGELFF. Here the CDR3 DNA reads TGTGCCAGCAGTCCCCCGGACACCGGGGAGCTGTTTTTT.

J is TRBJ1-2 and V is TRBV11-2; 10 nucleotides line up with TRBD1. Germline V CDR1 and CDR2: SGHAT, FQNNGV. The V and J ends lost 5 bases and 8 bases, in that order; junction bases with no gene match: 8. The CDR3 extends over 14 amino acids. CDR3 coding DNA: TGTGCCAGCAGCCCCGGGACAGGGGTTTTAGGCTACACCTTC. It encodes CASSPGTGVLGYTF.